This TCR beta chain was sequenced during a study of liver allograft versus peripheral blood T cells. At the level of the study: The study compared liver allograft T cell receptor repertoires against peripheral blood repertoires of liver transplant recipients. Study results and limitations: There were reportedly differences between T cell receptor repertoires inside liver allografts and those in peripheral blood.

The CDR3 runs to 14 residues. The germline V gene has CDR1 SGHDT and CDR2 YYEEEE. V was shortened by 7 bases and J by 0 bases, with 12 bases between the two germline ends. MiXCR was run by TCRdb on the reads, yielding one entry per CDR3 protein. The table includes about 6,000 distinct CDR3 sequences, roughly 15% detected once. This clonotype was counted many times. Its antigen is currently unknown. The genes are TRBV5-6 and TRBJ2-3, with a possible D match to TRBD2 (6 bases). This receptor was identified in a human patient who had a liver transplant. These T cells may partly come from the graft donor. CDR3 protein: CASEPEGSTDTQYF. CDR3 nucleotide sequence: TGTGCCAGCGAACCGGAGGGAAGCACAGATACGCAGTATTTT.